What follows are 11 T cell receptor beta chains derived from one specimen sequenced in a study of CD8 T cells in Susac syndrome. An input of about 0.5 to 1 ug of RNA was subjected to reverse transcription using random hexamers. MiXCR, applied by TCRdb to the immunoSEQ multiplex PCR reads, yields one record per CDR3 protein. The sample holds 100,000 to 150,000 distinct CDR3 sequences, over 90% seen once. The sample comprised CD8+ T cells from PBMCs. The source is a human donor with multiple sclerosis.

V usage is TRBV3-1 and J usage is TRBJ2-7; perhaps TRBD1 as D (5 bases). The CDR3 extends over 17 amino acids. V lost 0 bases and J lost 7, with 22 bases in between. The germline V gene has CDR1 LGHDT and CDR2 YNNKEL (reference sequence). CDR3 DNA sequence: TGTGCCAGCAGCCAAGATCTATTGACAGCGACTTCGATGGAGCAGTACTTC. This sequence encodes CASSQDLLTATSMEQYF.

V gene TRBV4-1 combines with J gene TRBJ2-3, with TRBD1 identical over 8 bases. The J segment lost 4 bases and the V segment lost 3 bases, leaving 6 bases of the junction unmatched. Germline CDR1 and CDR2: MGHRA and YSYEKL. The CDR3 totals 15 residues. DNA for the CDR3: TGCGCCAGCAGCCATCCACAGGGGGTGGCAGATACGCAGTATTTT. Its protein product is CASSHPQGVADTQYF.

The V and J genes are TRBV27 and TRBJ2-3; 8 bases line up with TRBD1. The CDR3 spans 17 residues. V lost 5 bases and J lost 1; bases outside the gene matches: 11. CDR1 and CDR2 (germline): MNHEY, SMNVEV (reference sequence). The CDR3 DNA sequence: TGTGCCAGCAGTCCGCTGGACAGGGAGTGGGGCACAGATACGCAGTATTTT. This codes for CASSPLDREWGTDTQYF.

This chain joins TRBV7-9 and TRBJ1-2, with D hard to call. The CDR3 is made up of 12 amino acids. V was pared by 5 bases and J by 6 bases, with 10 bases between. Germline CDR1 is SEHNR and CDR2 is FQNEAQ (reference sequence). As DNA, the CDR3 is TGTGCCAGCAGCCCCTTGTGGGATGGCTACACCTTC. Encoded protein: CASSPLWDGYTF.

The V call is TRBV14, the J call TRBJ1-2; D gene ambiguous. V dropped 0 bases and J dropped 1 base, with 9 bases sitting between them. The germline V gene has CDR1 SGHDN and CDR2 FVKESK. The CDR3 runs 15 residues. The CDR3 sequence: CASSQDVRINYGYTF. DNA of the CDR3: TGTGCCAGCAGCCAAGATGTCAGGATTAACTATGGCTACACCTTC.

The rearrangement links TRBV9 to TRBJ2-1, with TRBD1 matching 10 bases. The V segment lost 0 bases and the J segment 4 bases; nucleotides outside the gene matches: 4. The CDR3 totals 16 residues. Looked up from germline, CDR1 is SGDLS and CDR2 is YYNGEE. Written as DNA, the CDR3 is TGTGCCAGCAGCGTAGGAGGGACAGGGGTGTACAATGAGCAGTTCTTC. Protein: CASSVGGTGVYNEQFF. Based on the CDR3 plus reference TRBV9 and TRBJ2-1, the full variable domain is DSGVTQTPKHLITATGQRVTLRCSPRSGDLSVYWYQQSLDQGLQFLIQYYNGEERAKGNILERFSAQQFPDLHSELNLSSLELGDSALYFCASSVGGTGVYNEQFFGPGTRLTVL.

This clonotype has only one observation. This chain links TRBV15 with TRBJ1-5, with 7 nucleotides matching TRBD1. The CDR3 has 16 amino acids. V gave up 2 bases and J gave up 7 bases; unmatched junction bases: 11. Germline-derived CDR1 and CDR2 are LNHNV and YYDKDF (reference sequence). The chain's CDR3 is CATSRKRQGVGQPQHF. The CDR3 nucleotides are TGTGCCACCAGCAGAAAACGACAGGGTGTAGGCCAGCCCCAGCATTTT. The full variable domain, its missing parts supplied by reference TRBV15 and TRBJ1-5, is DAMVIQNPRYQVTQFGKPVTLSCSQTLNHNVMYWYQQKSSQAPKLLFHYYDKDFNNEADTPDNFQSRRPNTSFCFLDIRSPGLGDTAMYLCATSRKRQGVGQPQHFGDGTRLSIL.

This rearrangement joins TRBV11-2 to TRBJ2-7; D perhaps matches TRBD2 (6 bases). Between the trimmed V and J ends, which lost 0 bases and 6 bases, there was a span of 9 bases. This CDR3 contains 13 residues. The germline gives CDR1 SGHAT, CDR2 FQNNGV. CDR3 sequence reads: CASSLDRRGEQYF. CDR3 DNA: TGTGCCAGCAGCTTAGATAGGAGGGGCGAGCAGTACTTC.

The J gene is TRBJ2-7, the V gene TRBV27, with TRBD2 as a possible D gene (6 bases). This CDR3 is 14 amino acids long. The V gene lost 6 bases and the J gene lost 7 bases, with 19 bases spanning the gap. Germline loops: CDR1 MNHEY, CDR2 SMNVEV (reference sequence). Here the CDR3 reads CASRRPVSGEEQYV. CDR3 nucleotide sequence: TGTGCCAGCAGACGACCTGTATCGGGAGAAGAGCAGTACGTC.

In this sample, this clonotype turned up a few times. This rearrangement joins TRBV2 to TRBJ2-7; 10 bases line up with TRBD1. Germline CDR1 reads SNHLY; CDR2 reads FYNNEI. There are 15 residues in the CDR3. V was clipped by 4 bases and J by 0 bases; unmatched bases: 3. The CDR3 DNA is TGTGCCAGCAGTGCGGACAGGGGGGCCTCCTACGAGCAGTACTTC. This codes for CASSADRGASYEQYF.

CDR3: CASSLLLGTSGNTGELFF. CDR3 coding DNA: TGTGCCAGCAGTTTACTACTGGGGACTAGCGGCAACACCGGGGAGCTGTTTTTT. The chain employs TRBV12-3 or TRBV12-4 and TRBJ2-2, with 11 bases aligning to TRBD2. The CDR3 is made up of 18 amino acids. Trimming took 2 bases from V and 2 from J; bases not matched to a gene: 7.